What follows describes a single TCR beta chain. Trimming cost V 1 base and J 6 bases, with 3 bases left between them. The CDR3 contains 11 residues. The data derive from a study of blood T cell repertoires in COVID-19. Authors' processing steps: Estimates of nucleated cell counts were drawn from the amplification of reference gene primers. Libraries were prepared by immunoSEQ multiplex PCR; TCRdb keeps only in-frame clonotypes and omits some of them. V and J calls and clone size are those listed in that table; D and trimming were worked out from the DNA. The table lists 200,000 or so clones, around 85% of them singletons.

Sequences were obtained from peripheral blood. V gene TRBV12-3 or TRBV12-4 combines with J gene TRBJ1-1, with D unclear. This TCR came from a human donor in a cohort sampled during active COVID-19. The CDR3 spells CASSLGPEAFF. The CDR3 DNA follows: TGTGCCAGCAGTTTAGGGCCTGAAGCTTTCTTT.